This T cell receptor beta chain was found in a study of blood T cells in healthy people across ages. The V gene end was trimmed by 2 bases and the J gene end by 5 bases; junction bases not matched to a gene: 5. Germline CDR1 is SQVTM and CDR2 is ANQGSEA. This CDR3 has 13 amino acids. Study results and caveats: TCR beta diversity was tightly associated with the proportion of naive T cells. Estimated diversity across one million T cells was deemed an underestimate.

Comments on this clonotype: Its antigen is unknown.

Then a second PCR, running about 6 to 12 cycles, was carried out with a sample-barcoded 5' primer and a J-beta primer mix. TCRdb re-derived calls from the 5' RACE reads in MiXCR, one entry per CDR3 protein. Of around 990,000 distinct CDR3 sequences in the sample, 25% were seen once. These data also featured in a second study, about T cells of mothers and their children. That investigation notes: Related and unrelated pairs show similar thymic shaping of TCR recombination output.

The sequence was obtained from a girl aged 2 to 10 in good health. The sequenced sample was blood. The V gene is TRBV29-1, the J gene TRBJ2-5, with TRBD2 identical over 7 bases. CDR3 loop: CSVESSGDETQYF. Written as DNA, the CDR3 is TGCAGCGTTGAATCAAGCGGGGATGAGACCCAGTACTTC.